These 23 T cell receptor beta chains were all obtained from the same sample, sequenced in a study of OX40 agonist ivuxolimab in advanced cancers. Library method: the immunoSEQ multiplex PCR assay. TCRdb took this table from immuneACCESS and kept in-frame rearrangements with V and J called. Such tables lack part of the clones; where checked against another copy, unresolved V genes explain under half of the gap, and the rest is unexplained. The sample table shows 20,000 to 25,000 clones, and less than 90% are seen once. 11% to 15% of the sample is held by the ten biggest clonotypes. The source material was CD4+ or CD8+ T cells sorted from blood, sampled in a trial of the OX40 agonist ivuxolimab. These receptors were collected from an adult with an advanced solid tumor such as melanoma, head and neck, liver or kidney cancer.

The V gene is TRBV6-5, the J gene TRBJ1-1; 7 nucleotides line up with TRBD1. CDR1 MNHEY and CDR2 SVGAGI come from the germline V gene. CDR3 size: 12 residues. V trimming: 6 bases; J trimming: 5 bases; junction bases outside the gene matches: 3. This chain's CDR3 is CASSLRGTEAFF. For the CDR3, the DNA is TGTGCCAGCAGCCTCAGGGGGACTGAAGCTTTCTTT.

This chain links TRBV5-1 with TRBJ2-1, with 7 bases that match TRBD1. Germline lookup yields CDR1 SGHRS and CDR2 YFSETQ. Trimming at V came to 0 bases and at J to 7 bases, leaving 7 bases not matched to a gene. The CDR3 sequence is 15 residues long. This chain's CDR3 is CASSLEGAKVNEQFF. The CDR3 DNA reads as TGCGCCAGCAGCTTGGAGGGGGCGAAGGTAAATGAGCAGTTCTTC. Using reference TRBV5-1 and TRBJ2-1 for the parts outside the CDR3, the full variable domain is KAGVTQTPRYLIKTRGQQVTLSCSPISGHRSVSWYQQTPGQGLQFLFEYFSETQRNKGNFPGRFSGRQFSNSRSEMNVSTLELGDSALYLCASSLEGAKVNEQFFGPGTRLTVL.

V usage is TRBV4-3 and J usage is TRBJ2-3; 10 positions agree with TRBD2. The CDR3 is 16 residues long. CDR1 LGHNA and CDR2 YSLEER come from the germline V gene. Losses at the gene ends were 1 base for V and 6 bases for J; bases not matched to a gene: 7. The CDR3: CASSQAVLAGYDTQYF. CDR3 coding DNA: TGCGCCAGCAGCCAAGCGGTACTAGCGGGGTATGATACGCAGTATTTT.

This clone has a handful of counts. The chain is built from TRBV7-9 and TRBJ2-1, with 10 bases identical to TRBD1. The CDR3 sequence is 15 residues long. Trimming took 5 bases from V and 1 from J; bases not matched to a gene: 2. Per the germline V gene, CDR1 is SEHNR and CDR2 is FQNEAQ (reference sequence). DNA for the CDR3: TGTGCCAGCAGCGTGGGACAGGGGTCCTACAATGAGCAGTTCTTC. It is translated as CASSVGQGSYNEQFF. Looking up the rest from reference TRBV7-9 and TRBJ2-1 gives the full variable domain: DTGVSQNPRHKITKRGQNVTFRCDPISEHNRLYWYRQTLGQGPEFLTYFQNEAQLEKSRLLSDRFSAERPKGSFSTLEIQRTEQGDSAMYLCASSVGQGSYNEQFFGPGTRLTVL.

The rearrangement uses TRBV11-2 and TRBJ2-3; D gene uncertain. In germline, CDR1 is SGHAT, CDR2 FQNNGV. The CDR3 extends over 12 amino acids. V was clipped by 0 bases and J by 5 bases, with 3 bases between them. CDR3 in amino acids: CASSLDVDTQYF. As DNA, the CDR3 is TGTGCCAGCAGCTTAGATGTAGATACGCAGTATTTT. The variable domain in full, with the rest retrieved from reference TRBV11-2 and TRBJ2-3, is EAGVAQSPRYKIIEKRQSVAFWCNPISGHATLYWYQQILGQGPKLLIQFQNNGVVDDSQLPKDRFSAERLKGVDSTLKIQPAKLEDSAVYLCASSLDVDTQYFGPGTRLTVL.

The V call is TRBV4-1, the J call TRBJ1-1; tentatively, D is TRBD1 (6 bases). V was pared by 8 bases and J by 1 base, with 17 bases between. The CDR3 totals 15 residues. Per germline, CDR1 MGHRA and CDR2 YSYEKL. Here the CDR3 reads CASVRTGASNTEAFF. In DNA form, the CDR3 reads TGCGCCAGCGTCAGGACGGGGGCGTCGAACACTGAAGCTTTCTTT.

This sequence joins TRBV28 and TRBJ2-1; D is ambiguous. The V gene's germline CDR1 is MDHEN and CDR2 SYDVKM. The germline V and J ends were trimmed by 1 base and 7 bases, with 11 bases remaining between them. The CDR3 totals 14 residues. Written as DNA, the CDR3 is TGTGCCAGCAGTTTATCTGGTTATAATAATGAGCAGTTCTTC. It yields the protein CASSLSGYNNEQFF.

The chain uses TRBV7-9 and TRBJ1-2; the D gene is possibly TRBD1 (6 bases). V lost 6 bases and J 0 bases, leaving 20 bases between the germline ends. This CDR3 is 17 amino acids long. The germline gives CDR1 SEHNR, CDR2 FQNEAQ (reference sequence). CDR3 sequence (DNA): TGTGCCAGCAGTTCAACCTCCGGGACACTTGCTAACTATGGCTACACCTTC. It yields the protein CASSSTSGTLANYGYTF.

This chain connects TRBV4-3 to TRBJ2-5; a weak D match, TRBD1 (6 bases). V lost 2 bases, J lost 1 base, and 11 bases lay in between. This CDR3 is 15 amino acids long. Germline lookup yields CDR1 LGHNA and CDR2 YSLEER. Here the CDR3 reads CASSQMDRSQETQYF. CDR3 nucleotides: TGCGCCAGCAGCCAAATGGACAGATCCCAAGAGACCCAGTACTTC.

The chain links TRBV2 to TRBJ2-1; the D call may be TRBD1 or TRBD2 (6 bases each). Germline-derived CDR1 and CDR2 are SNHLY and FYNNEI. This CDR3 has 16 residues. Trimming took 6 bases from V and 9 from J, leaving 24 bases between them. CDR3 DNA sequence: TGTGCCAGCAGGTCAAACAGGGATCGGGGGACAAGTGAGCAGTTCTTC. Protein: CASRSNRDRGTSEQFF.

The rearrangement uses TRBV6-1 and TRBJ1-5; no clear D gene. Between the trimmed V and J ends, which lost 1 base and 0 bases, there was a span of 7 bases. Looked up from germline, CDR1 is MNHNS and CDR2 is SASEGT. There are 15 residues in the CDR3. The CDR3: CASSEVTGSNQPQHF. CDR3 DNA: TGTGCCAGCAGTGAAGTAACCGGTAGCAATCAGCCCCAGCATTTT.

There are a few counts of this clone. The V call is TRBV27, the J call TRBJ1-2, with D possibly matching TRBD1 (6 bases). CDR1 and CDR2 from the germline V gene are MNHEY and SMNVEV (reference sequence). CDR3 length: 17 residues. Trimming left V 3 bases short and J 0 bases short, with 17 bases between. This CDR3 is CASSLGAGPQANYGYTF. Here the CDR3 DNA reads TGTGCCAGCAGTTTGGGGGCGGGGCCTCAAGCTAACTATGGCTACACCTTC.

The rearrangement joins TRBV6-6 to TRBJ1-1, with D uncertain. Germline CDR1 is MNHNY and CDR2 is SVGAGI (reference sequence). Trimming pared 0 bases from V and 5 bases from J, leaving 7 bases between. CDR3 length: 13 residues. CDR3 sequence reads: CASSYSRRTEAFF. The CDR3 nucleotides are TGTGCCAGCAGTTACTCGAGGAGGACTGAAGCTTTCTTT.

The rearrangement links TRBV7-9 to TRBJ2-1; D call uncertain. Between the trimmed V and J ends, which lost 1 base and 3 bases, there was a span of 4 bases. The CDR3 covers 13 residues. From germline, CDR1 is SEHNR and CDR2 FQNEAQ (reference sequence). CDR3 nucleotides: TGTGCCAGCAGCTTAGACAGCTACAATGAGCAGTTCTTC. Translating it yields CASSLDSYNEQFF.

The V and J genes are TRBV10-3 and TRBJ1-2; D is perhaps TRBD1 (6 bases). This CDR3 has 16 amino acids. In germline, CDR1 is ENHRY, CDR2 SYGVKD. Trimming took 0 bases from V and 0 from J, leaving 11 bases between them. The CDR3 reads CAISESWGATNYGYTF. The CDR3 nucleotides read TGTGCCATCAGTGAGTCGTGGGGGGCTACTAACTATGGCTACACCTTC.

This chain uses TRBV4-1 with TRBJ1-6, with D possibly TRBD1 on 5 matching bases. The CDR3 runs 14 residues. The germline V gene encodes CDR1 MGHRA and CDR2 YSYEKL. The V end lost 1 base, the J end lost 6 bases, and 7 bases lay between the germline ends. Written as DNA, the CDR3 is TGCGCCAGCAGCCAAGGACAGTTTAATTCACCCCTCCACTTT. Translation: CASSQGQFNSPLHF.

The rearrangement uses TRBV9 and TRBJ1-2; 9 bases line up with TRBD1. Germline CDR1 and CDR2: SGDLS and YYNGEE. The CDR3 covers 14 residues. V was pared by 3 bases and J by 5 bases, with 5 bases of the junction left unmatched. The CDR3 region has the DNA TGTGCCAGCAGCGGGAAAGGGACAGGGTATGGCTACACCTTC. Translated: CASSGKGTGYGYTF.

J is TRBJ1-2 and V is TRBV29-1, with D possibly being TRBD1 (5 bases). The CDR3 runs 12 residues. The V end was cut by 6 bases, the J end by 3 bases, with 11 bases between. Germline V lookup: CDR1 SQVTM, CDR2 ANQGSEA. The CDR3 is CSVGGVDYGYTF. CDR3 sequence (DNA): TGCAGCGTGGGGGGGGTCGACTATGGCTACACCTTC.

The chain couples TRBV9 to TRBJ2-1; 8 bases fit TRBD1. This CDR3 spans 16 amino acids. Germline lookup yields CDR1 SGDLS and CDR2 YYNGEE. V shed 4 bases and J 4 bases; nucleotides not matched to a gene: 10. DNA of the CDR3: TGTGCCAGCAGCCCCGCCGGGACAGGAGCATACAATGAGCAGTTCTTC. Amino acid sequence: CASSPAGTGAYNEQFF.

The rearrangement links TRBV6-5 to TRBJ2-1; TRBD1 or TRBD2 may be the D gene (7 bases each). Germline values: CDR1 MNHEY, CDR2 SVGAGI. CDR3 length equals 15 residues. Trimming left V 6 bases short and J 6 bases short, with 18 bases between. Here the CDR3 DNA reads TGTGCCAGCAGATCCCTCAGGGGGGGCTTCAATGAGCAGTTCTTC. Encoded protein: CASRSLRGGFNEQFF.

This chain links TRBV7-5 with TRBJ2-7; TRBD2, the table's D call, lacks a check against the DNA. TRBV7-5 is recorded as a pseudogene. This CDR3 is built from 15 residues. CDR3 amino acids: CARSLARRGGYEQYF. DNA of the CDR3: TGTGCCAGAAGCTTAGCTCGGCGGGGGGGCTACGAGCAGTACTTC.

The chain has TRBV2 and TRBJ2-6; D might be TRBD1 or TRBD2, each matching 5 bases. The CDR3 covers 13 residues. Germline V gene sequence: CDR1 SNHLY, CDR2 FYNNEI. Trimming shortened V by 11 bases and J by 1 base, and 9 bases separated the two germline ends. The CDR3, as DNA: TGTGCCCAGGGAGTATCTGGGGCCAACGTCCTGACTTTC. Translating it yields CAQGVSGANVLTF.

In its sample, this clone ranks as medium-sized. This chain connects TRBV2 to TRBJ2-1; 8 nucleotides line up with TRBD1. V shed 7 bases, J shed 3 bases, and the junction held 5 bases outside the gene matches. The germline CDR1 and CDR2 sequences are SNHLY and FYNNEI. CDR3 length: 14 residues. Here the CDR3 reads CASNPGQDYNEQFF. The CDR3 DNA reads TGTGCCAGCAACCCGGGACAGGACTACAATGAGCAGTTCTTC.